This T cell receptor beta chain was documented in a study of blood T cell repertoires in COVID-19. In the study overall: The United States, Italy and Spain were the sources of the acute and convalescent COVID-19 samples. In each case, the material was cDNA or gDNA derived from T cells, B-cell-depleted T cells, or PBMCs.

The CDR3 spans 15 residues. The V gene lost 3 bases and the J gene lost 4 bases, with 17 bases spanning the gap. Germline CDR1 DFQATT, CDR2 SNEGSKA (reference sequence). Residents of about 25 US areas, aged 18 to 89 years, made up the participants. Participant-given clinical history determined each cohort assignment. Only in-frame clones appear in the TCRdb table, and some are missing; sequencing was by immunoSEQ multiplex PCR. The table includes about 360,000 clones, roughly 86% detected once. The sample was PBMCs or T cells enriched from blood (not recorded which). The sequence derives from a middle-aged man in a cohort exposed to, infected with or recovered from COVID-19 (not recorded which). The chain is built from TRBV20-1 and TRBJ2-3, with D possibly being TRBD1 (5 bases). The CDR3 DNA follows: TGCAGTGCTAGTAGGGGCAGACTTTTCGCAGATACGCAGTATTTT. It specifies CSASRGRLFADTQYF.